This entry lists 28 T cell receptor beta chains sequenced from one sample in a study of cytomegalovirus exposure and HLA in healthy donors. The primer mix had 60 Vbeta and 13 Jbeta primers. Sequencing was performed with immunoSEQ multiplex PCR; in TCRdb, only in-frame clones are kept and a portion is missing. The sample carries 90,000 to 150,000 clones, 70% to 80% recorded once. The sequenced sample was PBMCs. Receptors were obtained from a female donor in good health and CMV-seronegative.

In its sample, this clone was seen a few times. The chain has TRBV6-6 and TRBJ1-5; no reliable D call. CDR1 is MNHNY, CDR2 SVGAGI, per germline (reference sequence). This CDR3 has 11 amino acids. The ends were cut back, 6 bases at V and 4 bases at J, with 4 bases in the middle. In DNA, the CDR3 is TGTGCCAGCAGGGAGAATCAGCCCCAGCATTTT. As protein: CASRENQPQHF.

The chain combines TRBV13 with TRBJ1-1; D perhaps matches TRBD1 (6 bases). The CDR3 loop spans 15 amino acids. The V gene's germline CDR1 is PRHDT and CDR2 FYEKMQ (reference sequence). V was shortened by 5 bases and J by 5 bases, with 18 bases between the two germline ends. The CDR3 bases are TGTGCCAGCAGCCTCATACAGGGAAAGGGGACTGAAGCTTTCTTT. Amino acids: CASSLIQGKGTEAFF.

The chain recombines TRBV5-5 with TRBJ2-3, with D possibly matching TRBD2 (6 bases). The CDR3 is 15 residues long. CDR1 is SGHKS and CDR2 is YYEKEE in the germline V gene (reference sequence). Trimming took 5 bases from V and 0 from J, leaving 13 bases between them. The CDR3 nucleotides read TGTGCCAGCAGTGGCGCCGGGACTAGCACAGATACGCAGTATTTT. Residues: CASSGAGTSTDTQYF.

The V call is TRBV5-1, the J call TRBJ2-3; 12 bases line up with TRBD2. V was clipped by 3 bases and J by 7 bases; unmatched bases: 9. From germline, CDR1 is SGHRS and CDR2 YFSETQ. The CDR3 contains 16 residues. The CDR3 sequence is CASSSDGTSGRHTQYF. The CDR3 coding sequence is TGCGCCAGCAGCTCCGATGGGACTAGCGGGCGGCATACGCAGTATTTT.

The rearrangement links TRBV9 to TRBJ1-1; D might be TRBD1 (5 bases). Germline CDR1 is SGDLS and CDR2 is YYNGEE. V shed 4 bases and J shed 1 base, with 17 bases lying between them. CDR3 length: 16 residues. Here the CDR3 DNA reads TGTGCCAGCAGCATAAACGTCGGACAAGAGAACACTGAAGCTTTCTTT. Translation: CASSINVGQENTEAFF.

The chain uses TRBV6-5 and TRBJ2-6; D unclear. CDR1 and CDR2 (germline): MNHEY, SVGAGI. Trimming stripped 5 bases from V and 4 bases from J, with 12 bases between. The CDR3 is made up of 15 amino acids. The CDR3 DNA reads TGTGCCAGCAGTCTCCAAGAGGAAGGGGCCAACGTCCTGACTTTC. Its translation is CASSLQEEGANVLTF.

The chain joins TRBV5-1 to TRBJ1-1; the match to TRBD1 covers 8 bases. The CDR3 loop spans 14 amino acids. Germline V lookup: CDR1 SGHRS, CDR2 YFSETQ. Trimming at V came to 1 base and at J to 2 bases, leaving 1 base not matched to a gene. CDR3 residues: CASSLQGANTEAFF. CDR3 in DNA: TGCGCCAGCAGCTTGCAGGGGGCCAACACTGAAGCTTTCTTT. The entire variable domain, with the rest obtained from reference TRBV5-1 and TRBJ1-1, is as follows: KAGVTQTPRYLIKTRGQQVTLSCSPISGHRSVSWYQQTPGQGLQFLFEYFSETQRNKGNFPGRFSGRQFSNSRSEMNVSTLELGDSALYLCASSLQGANTEAFFGQGTRLTVV.

The rearrangement joins TRBV6-5 to TRBJ2-3, with D hard to call. CDR1 and CDR2 (germline): MNHEY, SVGAGI. The CDR3 is 10 amino acids. This chain's CDR3 is CRQVTDTQYF. The CDR3 nucleotides read TGTAGGCAGGTCACAGATACGCAGTATTTT.

V and J are TRBV19 and TRBJ1-2; TRBD1 is a possible D gene (5 bases). This CDR3 is built from 10 residues. In germline, CDR1 is LNHDA, CDR2 SQIVND (reference sequence). In DNA form, the CDR3 reads TGTGCTACAGGAGCTTATGGCTACACCTTC. Translated: CATGAYGYTF.

This chain joins TRBV19 and TRBJ1-1, with TRBD1 identical over 7 bases. The CDR3 loop spans 17 amino acids. Germline-derived CDR1 and CDR2 are LNHDA and SQIVND (reference sequence). J was trimmed by 1 base and V by 3 bases; bases with no gene match: 11. CDR3 sequence reads: CASSIPWAGGSNTEAFF. The CDR3 coding sequence is TGTGCCAGTAGTATCCCCTGGGCAGGGGGGTCGAACACTGAAGCTTTCTTT.

V usage is TRBV7-7 and J usage is TRBJ2-1, with 16 bases that match TRBD2. From germline, CDR1 is SSHAT and CDR2 FNYEAQ (reference sequence). The length of the CDR3 is 18 residues. V shed 5 bases, J shed 0 bases, and the junction held 4 bases outside the gene matches. The CDR3 sequence is CASSPGTSGGGSYNEQFF. The CDR3 DNA follows: TGTGCCAGCAGCCCAGGGACTAGCGGGGGGGGCTCCTACAATGAGCAGTTCTTC. Full variable domain (remainder filled in from reference TRBV7-7 and TRBJ2-1): GAGVSQSPRYKVTKRGQDVTLRCDPISSHATLYWYQQALGQGPEFLTYFNYEAQPDKSGLPSDRFSAERPEGSISTLTIQRTEQRDSAMYRCASSPGTSGGGSYNEQFFGPGTRLTVL.

The chain employs TRBV6-1 and TRBJ1-6, with D tentatively TRBD1 (6 bases). This CDR3 is 16 amino acids long. Looked up from germline, CDR1 is MNHNS and CDR2 is SASEGT. V was clipped by 2 bases and J by 11 bases, with 19 bases between them. CDR3 protein: CASSEPQGTTDTPLHF. As DNA, the CDR3 is TGTGCCAGCAGTGAACCGCAGGGGACCACTGATACACCCCTCCACTTT.

The chain joins TRBV18 to TRBJ2-4; 15 nucleotides line up with TRBD2. V shed 2 bases and J 0 bases; nucleotides not matched to a gene: 5. Germline assignment: CDR1 KGHSH and CDR2 LQKENI. The length of the CDR3 is 19 residues. This CDR3 reads CASSPRTSGGGLAKNIQYF. The CDR3 coding sequence is TGTGCCAGCTCACCAAGGACTAGCGGGGGGGGACTAGCCAAAAACATTCAGTACTTC.

The genes are TRBV19 and TRBJ1-1; D is uncertain. V shed 5 bases and J shed 4 bases, with 11 bases lying between them. CDR1 is LNHDA and CDR2 is SQIVND in the germline V gene (reference sequence). The CDR3 loop spans 13 amino acids. The CDR3 region is CASSLSDSTEAFF. CDR3 coding DNA: TGTGCCAGTAGTCTTTCAGATTCCACTGAAGCTTTCTTT.

The chain combines TRBV5-6 with TRBJ1-2; 9 nucleotides line up with TRBD1. The CDR3 contains 12 residues. Germline CDR1 reads SGHDT; CDR2 reads YYEEEE. Trimming cost V 9 bases and J 6 bases; bases outside gene matches: 6. The CDR3 bases are TGTGCCACGGGACAGGGAGTTGATGGCTACACCTTC. It is translated as CATGQGVDGYTF.

The chain links TRBV7-8 to TRBJ1-2; tentative D call: TRBD1 (5 bases). Germline V lookup: CDR1 SGHVS, CDR2 FQNEAQ. CDR3 size: 17 residues. Trimming took off 1 base at V and 4 bases at J, with 19 bases between the two ends. In DNA, the CDR3 is TGTGCCAGCAGCTTAGGGCGTAGGAGGGGTAGTTCCTATGGCTACACCTTC. It yields the protein CASSLGRRRGSSYGYTF.

This chain joins TRBV27 and TRBJ2-3; D might be TRBD2 (6 bases). Germline loops: CDR1 MNHEY, CDR2 SMNVEV (reference sequence). Trimming stripped 4 bases from V and 4 bases from J, with 12 bases between. The CDR3 runs to 14 residues. The CDR3 nucleotides are TGTGCCAGCAGTTATAGCGGAGCCCCAGATACGCAGTATTTT. It is translated as CASSYSGAPDTQYF.

The J gene is TRBJ2-1, the V gene TRBV14; D might be TRBD2 (5 bases). This CDR3 has 15 residues. Between the trimmed V and J ends, which lost 2 bases and 9 bases, there was a span of 17 bases. CDR1 and CDR2 from the germline V gene are SGHDN and FVKESK. CDR3: CASSQILARISEQFF. The DNA of the CDR3 is TGTGCCAGCAGCCAAATTCTAGCTCGCATCTCTGAGCAGTTCTTC. The full variable domain, rest sourced from reference TRBV14 and TRBJ2-1, is EAGVTQFPSHSVIEKGQTVTLRCDPISGHDNLYWYRRVMGKEIKFLLHFVKESKQDESGMPNNRFLAERTGGTYSTLKVQPAELEDSGVYFCASSQILARISEQFFGPGTRLTVL.

J is TRBJ1-1 and V is TRBV2; D gene ambiguous. V lost 7 bases to trimming and J lost 0 bases, with 12 bases between them. Germline loops: CDR1 SNHLY, CDR2 FYNNEI. This CDR3 is 14 amino acids long. This CDR3 reads CASIRERMNTEAFF. Written as DNA, the CDR3 is TGTGCCAGCATTAGGGAGCGAATGAACACTGAAGCTTTCTTT.

A few counts support this clone. The chain joins TRBV6-5 to TRBJ1-5; TRBD1 aligns across 9 bases. The CDR3 runs to 13 residues. In germline, CDR1 is MNHEY, CDR2 SVGAGI. V gave up 8 bases and J gave up 7 bases; unmatched junction bases: 6. CDR3 in amino acids: CASGQTGGQPQHF. The CDR3 DNA reads TGTGCCAGCGGGCAGACAGGGGGACAGCCCCAGCATTTT.

This chain links TRBV30 with TRBJ1-1; tentative D call: TRBD1 (5 bases). The CDR3 is made up of 13 amino acids. V dropped 2 bases and J dropped 2 bases, with 9 bases sitting between them. Germline V CDR1 and CDR2: GTSNPN, SVGIG (reference sequence). This chain's CDR3 is CAWSSGANTEAFF. The CDR3 DNA reads as TGTGCCTGGAGTTCTGGGGCCAACACTGAAGCTTTCTTT.

This chain uses TRBV10-3 with TRBJ1-2, with a possible D match to TRBD1 (6 bases). Trimming took 9 bases from V and 4 from J, leaving 12 bases between them. Germline lookup yields CDR1 ENHRY and CDR2 SYGVKD. CDR3 length: 12 amino acids. CDR3 coding DNA: TGTGCCATTAAACAGGGAAGCTATGGCTACACCTTC. Translating it yields CAIKQGSYGYTF.

V usage is TRBV7-2 and J usage is TRBJ2-7, with 10 bases that match TRBD1. Unmatched junction bases numbered 6, after V lost 0 bases and J lost 7 bases. Germline-derived CDR1 and CDR2 are SGHTA and FQGNSA. The CDR3 contains 15 residues. Here the CDR3 DNA reads TGTGCCAGCAGCTTAGCCGGGACAGGGGCTCATGAGCAGTACTTC. Translating it yields CASSLAGTGAHEQYF.

This clone is a singleton in its sample. The chain uses TRBV15 and TRBJ2-7; D is unclear. The CDR3 is made up of 15 amino acids. From germline, CDR1 is LNHNV and CDR2 YYDKDF (reference sequence). V was trimmed by 0 bases and J by 0 bases, leaving 9 bases between them. As DNA, the CDR3 is TGTGCCACCAGCAGAGATCGCGCGTACTCCTACGAGCAGTACTTC. Its protein is CATSRDRAYSYEQYF.

The chain couples TRBV10-2 to TRBJ2-5; 8 nucleotides align to TRBD2. The closer fit of TRBJ2-7 to the DNA end suggests the J call may be wrong. From germline, CDR1 is WSHSY and CDR2 SAAADI. The CDR3 is made up of 16 amino acids. CDR3 sequence (DNA): TGCGCCAGCAGAGATCAGAGCGGGAGCGGCTCCTACGAGCAGTACTTC. Translating gives CASRDQSGSGSYEQYF.

The table lists this clone with a few counts. The chain recombines TRBV11-2 with TRBJ2-4; TRBD1 might be the D (6 bases). The germline V and J ends were trimmed by 5 bases and 3 bases, with 11 bases remaining between them. The CDR3 has 14 residues. Germline V gives CDR1 SGHAT, CDR2 FQNNGV. The CDR3 region is CASSGGRSKNIQYF. DNA for the CDR3: TGTGCCAGCAGCGGGGGCCGAAGCAAAAACATTCAGTACTTC.

The chain combines TRBV2 with TRBJ2-1, with 11 bases aligning to TRBD2. The germline V gene has CDR1 SNHLY and CDR2 FYNNEI. The J segment lost 5 bases and the V segment lost 7 bases, leaving 7 bases of the junction unmatched. This CDR3 has 15 residues. The CDR3 DNA reads as TGTGCCAGCATGGGATTAGCGGGGGGGGACAATGAGCAGTTCTTC. Residues: CASMGLAGGDNEQFF.

The chain couples TRBV10-2 to TRBJ2-7, with 7 bases identical to TRBD1. Germline CDR1 and CDR2: WSHSY and SAAADI. With V trimmed by 5 bases and J by 3 bases, 7 bases remained unmatched. The CDR3 runs to 14 residues. CDR3 in DNA: TGCGCCAGCAGTCCTAACAGGGGTGGCTACGAGCAGTACTTC. Translating it yields CASSPNRGGYEQYF.